Sequencing of this TCR beta chain was carried out in a study of blood T cells in healthy people across ages (dated by TCRdb to the mid-2010s). For context, the study as a whole: In model experiments, template switching captured roughly one uniquely barcoded TCR beta cDNA molecule for every two T cells. To avoid experimental bias, donors of different ages were spread randomly across the sequencing lanes. Four age groups were formed from the donors: young (average approximately 17 years), middle-aged (approximately 39), aged (approximately 60) and long-lived (roughly 88). Using deep sequencing normalized with unique cDNA molecular identifiers, the study measured how TCR beta repertoire diversity changes with age. The study analyzed two additional independent replicas of 1 million unique cDNA reads from the same blood draw for two donors, one aged 18 to 30 and one aged 80 or older. The investigation overall reported the following: There was a strong correlation between observed TCR beta diversity and the percentage of naive T cells measured by flow cytometry. As age increased, observed TCR beta diversity per million T cells dropped in a roughly linear way, and a significant reduction was already evident by age roughly 40. Estimates of total diversity from one million sequenced T cells were regarded as lower bounds and underestimates. Because donor CMV infection status was unknown, age-related changes in expanded clonotypes were potentially confounded. Compared with the aged group, the long-lived group had more naive CD4+ T cells, fewer expanded clones and increased TCR diversity, a pattern suggesting age selection. Since profiling was done on bulk unsorted PBMCs, naive and antigen-experienced compartments could not be conclusively compared.

Libraries were constructed by 5' RACE. Sequencing took place on an Illumina HiSeq 2500. A second PCR of about 7 to 12 cycles was run with a J-beta primer mix and a sample-barcoded 5' primer. A template-switch 5' adaptor carrying 12 random nucleotides introduced a unique molecular identifier onto each TCR beta cDNA molecule. Each sample yielded at least 2.5 million CDR3-containing paired-end reads. All of the RNA was converted into first-strand cDNA using the Mint cDNA synthesis kit, with a TRBC-specific oligonucleotide serving as the primer. Following uracil-DNA glycosylase treatment, all cDNA underwent a first 18-cycle PCR with the universal primers M1SS and BC2_uni_R. Per the source publication's procedure: Each sample was normalized by randomly selecting 1 million high-quality reads, each carrying a distinct molecular identifier. Instead of being binned into consensus sequences, reads that shared molecular identifiers were thrown out. MiTCR, run with a Q25 quality threshold and the strictest error-elimination algorithm, handled CDR3 identification, clonotype clustering and error correction. Lower-bound total TCR beta diversity was estimated with a nonparametric unseen species model using Euler transformation. TCRdb applied fastp at Q25 and MiXCR to the public reads, then kept only in-frame beta chains. Rows are unified per CDR3 protein, each entry keeping the most common DNA and genes. These V and J calls rely on TCRdb rather than the paper's analysis. This sample comprises some 1,500,000 distinct CDR3 sequences, around 40% of them detected only once. About 4% of the sample goes to the ten largest clones.

The approximately 41 donors, aged about 6 to 100 years, were systemically healthy Caucasian individuals from Russia. Each donor gave approximately 9.3 milliliters of peripheral blood, collected into EDTA-treated Vacutainer tubes. PBMCs were isolated by Ficoll-Paque density-gradient centrifugation, with at least 6.5 million obtained per sample. Total RNA was extracted from PBMCs with Trizol reagent, with at least 6 micrograms obtained per sample. The percentages of naive CD45RAhigh/CD27high T cells were determined by flow cytometry on a PBMC aliquot from every donor. In its sample, this clonotype was seen once. Its antigen specificity is not known. No base qualities exist here, and no much larger clone lies one base off it. Its CDR3 holds 17 amino acids, cysteine through phenylalanine. Only CDR3 DNA is held: 51 bases, read in frame from base 1. Germline trimming amounts to 5 bases on V and 5 bases on J, with 16 as the count of junction bases outside the gene matches. CDR1 and CDR2, per the germline V gene, are SGHRS and YFSETQ.

The sequence was obtained from a woman under 30 in good health. The rearranged chain carries TRBV5-1 and TRBJ2-7; 10 central bases correspond to TRBD1. Sequencing was performed on blood. The nucleotides read TGCGCCAGCAGGCCGGGCTTCATCGGGACAGGGGTGAACGAGCAGTACTTC. It translates to CASRPGFIGTGVNEQYF.